This passage covers 27 T cell receptor beta chains from one sample sequenced in a study of T cells after yellow fever vaccination (dated by TCRdb to between 2018 and 2021). Libraries were constructed by 5' RACE. Sequencing used an Illumina HiSeq 2500. The public reads were quality trimmed at Q25 with fastp and then assembled into clones with MiXCR by TCRdb, keeping productive beta chains. Rows with one shared CDR3 protein collapse into an entry with the most common genes and DNA. This sample gives fewer than 150,000 distinct CDR3 sequences in total; over 7% of them show up just once. The leading ten clones occupy around 0.73% of the sample. Read against the paper, the sample's treatment or condition label means: live attenuated yellow fever vaccine strain. The sequencing used CD4+ T cells sorted from PBMCs, collected 5 days after the yellow fever booster vaccination. The receptors come from a young man who received the YFV17D yellow fever vaccine.

This clonotype was found many times. This chain connects TRBV5-1 to TRBJ2-1; D perhaps matches TRBD2 (7 bases). In germline, CDR1 is SGHRS, CDR2 YFSETQ. V was cut by 4 bases and J by 0 bases, with 14 bases left in between. The CDR3 is 16 amino acids. CDR3: CASSNGGGGSYNEQFF. The CDR3 DNA reads as TGCGCCAGCAGCAACGGGGGCGGGGGCTCCTACAATGAGCAGTTCTTC.

This clonotype occurred many times. V gene TRBV10-2 combines with J gene TRBJ2-7; 7 nucleotides agree with TRBD1. Trimming cost V 5 bases and J 0 bases; bases outside gene matches: 10. The CDR3 totals 16 residues. The germline V gene has CDR1 WSHSY and CDR2 SAAADI. The CDR3 DNA sequence: TGCGCCAGCAGTACCCTGACAGGGACCCCCTCCTACGAGCAGTACTTC. Translation gives CASSTLTGTPSYEQYF.

This clonotype was found many times. V is TRBV6-5 and J is TRBJ2-1; 7 bases fit TRBD2. V lost 2 bases and J lost 8; bases outside the gene matches: 9. CDR1 and CDR2 from the germline V gene are MNHEY and SVGAGI. There are 15 residues in the CDR3. CDR3 loop: CASSYGASGRDEQFF. Written as DNA, the CDR3 is TGTGCCAGCAGTTACGGGGCTAGCGGAAGGGATGAGCAGTTCTTC.

The sample holds one count of this clonotype. A single base separates this from a much larger clone, so it may be a read error. V gene TRBV20-1 combines with J gene TRBJ2-1; possibly TRBD1 for D (6 bases). The DNA end is more similar to TRBJ2-7, so the J call may be wrong. This CDR3 has 14 amino acids. Germline-derived CDR1 and CDR2 are DFQATT and SNEGSKA (reference sequence). In DNA, the CDR3 is TGCAGTGCTAAGGAAGGGGACACTGAAAATGAGCAGTACTTC. The encoded protein is CSAKEGDTENEQYF.

DNA of the CDR3: TGTGCCAGCAGTCGAGGGGACTACACAGATACGCAGTATTTT. It specifies CASSRGDYTDTQYF. This rearrangement joins TRBV7-2 to TRBJ2-3; 7 bases map to TRBD2. Per germline, CDR1 SGHTA and CDR2 FQGNSA. The CDR3 loop spans 14 amino acids. V was pared by 6 bases and J by 2 bases, with 5 bases of the junction left unmatched.

The table lists this clonotype with many counts. V gene TRBV7-8 combines with J gene TRBJ2-3; TRBD2 matches 9 bases. J gave up 4 bases and V 8 bases, and 7 bases lay outside the gene matches. The CDR3 contains 14 residues. Germline CDR1 reads SGHVS; CDR2 reads FQNEAQ. The CDR3: CASGRLAVADTQYF. Here the CDR3 DNA reads TGTGCCAGCGGGCGACTAGCGGTTGCAGATACGCAGTATTTT.

In this sample, this clonotype turned up many times. The genes are TRBV5-1 and TRBJ2-5, with a weak D call TRBD1 (5 bases). The CDR3 totals 15 residues. Deletions cut 4 bases from V and 5 bases from J, with 18 bases between. Germline lookup yields CDR1 SGHRS and CDR2 YFSETQ. CDR3 in amino acids: CASSVGGALGETQYF. Written as DNA, the CDR3 is TGCGCCAGCAGCGTGGGTGGGGCCCTGGGGGAGACCCAGTACTTC.

The table lists this clonotype with many counts. V usage is TRBV6-2 or TRBV6-3 and J usage is TRBJ2-7, with 12 bases fitting TRBD2. The CDR3 sequence is 15 residues long. Per germline, CDR1 MNHEY and CDR2 SVGEGT. V lost 6 bases and J lost 4; bases outside the gene matches: 7. The CDR3 coding sequence is TGTGCCAGCAGGCTCCTAGCGGGAGGGCCTTACGAGCAGTACTTC. The encoded protein is CASRLLAGGPYEQYF.

At least ten counts were recorded for this clonotype. The chain recombines TRBV3-1 with TRBJ1-2; maybe TRBD1 (5 bases). This CDR3 has 13 residues. The V end lost 8 bases, the J end lost 8 bases, and 18 bases lay between the germline ends. Germline V CDR1 and CDR2: LGHDT, YNNKEL (reference sequence). This CDR3 is CASSPLKGQGYTF. CDR3 in DNA: TGTGCCAGCTCACCGCTGAAGGGGCAGGGCTACACCTTC. The entire variable domain, with the rest obtained from reference TRBV3-1 and TRBJ1-2, is as follows: DTAVSQTPKYLVTQMGNDKSIKCEQNLGHDTMYWYKQDSKKFLKIMFSYNNKELIINETVPNRFSPKSPDKAHLNLHINSLELGDSAVYFCASSPLKGQGYTFGSGTRLTVV.

The sample holds many counts of this clonotype. The chain has TRBV7-2 and TRBJ2-7; weak D call: TRBD2 (5 bases). Germline-derived CDR1 and CDR2 are SGHTA and FQGNSA. The CDR3 is made up of 12 amino acids. Deletions cut 4 bases from V and 6 bases from J, with 10 bases between. CDR3 in DNA: TGTGCCAGCAGCTCGGACTTCTCCGAGCAGTACTTC. Amino acids: CASSSDFSEQYF. Combining the CDR3 with reference TRBV7-2 and TRBJ2-7 gives the whole variable domain GAGVSQSPSNKVTEKGKDVELRCDPISGHTALYWYRQSLGQGLEFLIYFQGNSAPDKSGLPSDRFSAERTGGSVSTLTIQRTQQEDSAVYLCASSSDFSEQYFGPGTRLTVT.

This clonotype occurred many times. This rearrangement joins TRBV6-2 or TRBV6-3 to TRBJ2-1; D is perhaps TRBD1 (6 bases). There are 13 residues in the CDR3. V was cut by 7 bases and J by 3 bases, with 10 bases left in between. The germline gives CDR1 MNHEY, CDR2 SVGEGT. The CDR3 reads CASNQDSYNEQFF. The CDR3 DNA reads TGTGCCAGCAACCAGGACAGCTACAATGAGCAGTTCTTC.

In its sample, this clonotype was seen many times. The chain links TRBV10-3 to TRBJ2-5, with unresolved D. Trimming removed 0 bases at V and 3 bases at J, with 5 bases between. The germline V gene has CDR1 ENHRY and CDR2 SYGVKD. The CDR3 is 13 amino acids. CDR3 DNA: TGTGCCATCAGTGAGTCGACAAAAGAGACCCAGTACTTC. It yields the protein CAISESTKETQYF.

This clonotype was detected many times. The chain couples TRBV11-2 to TRBJ2-3; a possible D gene is TRBD2 (6 bases). V lost 8 bases, J lost 11 bases, and 20 bases lay in between. Germline CDR1 reads SGHAT; CDR2 reads FQNNGV. The CDR3 consists of 13 residues. CDR3 nucleotides: TGTGCCAGCTCCCGAGGCGGGGTTGGCTGGCAGTATTTT. Protein: CASSRGGVGWQYF.

At least ten counts were recorded for this clonotype. The gene calls are TRBV20-1 and TRBJ1-1, with 8 bases aligning to TRBD1. Germline-derived CDR1 and CDR2 are DFQATT and SNEGSKA (reference sequence). J gave up 6 bases and V 6 bases, and 6 bases lay outside the gene matches. CDR3 length equals 12 residues. The chain's CDR3 is CSALDRGPEAFF. CDR3 nucleotide sequence: TGCAGTGCGCTCGACAGGGGCCCTGAAGCTTTCTTT.

This clonotype was counted at least ten times. The V gene is TRBV20-1, the J gene TRBJ1-5; D remains ambiguous. Trimming shortened V by 6 bases and J by 6 bases, and 15 bases separated the two germline ends. Germline CDR1 DFQATT, CDR2 SNEGSKA (reference sequence). The CDR3 is 13 residues long. The DNA of the CDR3 is TGCAGTGCAAGTCCAGGAGTTGGTCAGCCCCAGCATTTT. Its translation: CSASPGVGQPQHF.

To note about this clonotype: This may stem from a read error, because a much larger clone lies one nucleotide away. This chain joins TRBV2 and TRBJ2-2; D is uncertain. V lost 7 bases and J lost 5, with 14 bases in between. This CDR3 comprises 14 residues. Germline CDR1 reads SNHLY; CDR2 reads FYNNEI. This chain's CDR3 is CASKLLGKTGELFF. CDR3 DNA: TGTGCCAGCAAATTGCTGGGTAAGACCGGGGAGCTGTTTTTT.

This clonotype was counted at least ten times. The chain is built from TRBV6-1 and TRBJ2-7; unclear D gene. V gave up 5 bases and J gave up 0 bases, with 8 bases separating them. The CDR3 has 13 amino acids. Germline assignment: CDR1 MNHNS and CDR2 SASEGT. The CDR3 is CASSTTNSYEQYF. The CDR3 coding sequence is TGTGCCAGCAGTACCACGAACTCCTACGAGCAGTACTTC.

In its sample, this clonotype was seen many times. The CDR3 region is CASSSRLAGVNEQFF. CDR3 sequence (DNA): TGTGCCAGCAGCTCCAGACTAGCGGGAGTTAATGAGCAGTTCTTC. The chain is built from TRBV7-3 and TRBJ2-1; 12 bases align to TRBD2. The J segment lost 7 bases and the V segment lost 4 bases, leaving 5 bases of the junction unmatched. The CDR3 covers 15 residues. Germline V lookup: CDR1 SGHTA, CDR2 FQGTGA.

Worth noting for this clonotype: The conserved phenylalanine or tryptophan normally closing the CDR3 is absent here, so this likely arose from a read error. The chain is built from TRBV3-1 and TRBJ2-7; no clear D. The CDR3 has 12 residues. Trimming shortened V by 3 bases and J by 2 bases, and 5 bases separated the two germline ends. Per the germline V gene, CDR1 is LGHDT and CDR2 is YNNKEL (reference sequence). The CDR3 region is CASSHLAYEQYY. CDR3 nucleotide sequence: TGTGCCAGCAGCCATTTAGCCTACGAGCAGTACTAC.

The table lists this clonotype with many counts. The rearrangement uses TRBV5-4 and TRBJ2-5; D gene uncertain. CDR3 size: 14 residues. Trimming removed 0 bases at V and 2 bases at J, with 8 bases between. CDR1 SGHNT and CDR2 YYREEE come from the germline V gene (reference sequence). The CDR3 loop is CASSLGQNQETQYF. CDR3 DNA sequence: TGTGCCAGCAGCTTGGGGCAAAATCAAGAGACCCAGTACTTC.

In its sample, this clonotype was seen many times. V gene TRBV6-5 combines with J gene TRBJ2-1; 10 positions agree with TRBD2. Germline V lookup: CDR1 MNHEY, CDR2 SVGAGI. Trimming took 2 bases from V and 4 from J; bases not matched to a gene: 5. The CDR3 totals 16 residues. In nucleotides, the CDR3 is TGTGCCAGCAGTTACGGGAGGACTAGCGGATACAATGAGCAGTTCTTC. Its translation is CASSYGRTSGYNEQFF.

A few counts support this clonotype. The V and J genes are TRBV5-6 and TRBJ2-7; no clear D gene. The V and J ends lost 0 bases and 3 bases respectively, with 4 bases between them. Germline V CDR1 and CDR2: SGHDT, YYEEEE. The CDR3 length is 12 residues. The CDR3 reads CASSLAVYEQYF. Written as DNA, the CDR3 is TGTGCCAGCAGCTTGGCGGTCTACGAGCAGTACTTC.

This clonotype was seen at least ten times. This chain joins TRBV29-1 and TRBJ1-2; no definite D call. Trimming removed 3 bases from V and 10 bases from J, with 12 bases in between. The CDR3 has 11 residues. Germline V gene lookup returns CDR1 SQVTM and CDR2 ANQGSEA. The CDR3 loop reads CSVEVQRYYTF. Here the CDR3 DNA reads TGCAGCGTTGAGGTTCAGAGGTACTACACCTTC.

This clonotype was observed at least ten times. The V call is TRBV5-1, the J call TRBJ2-2, with D unresolved. V gave up 0 bases and J gave up 1 base, with 4 bases separating them. The V gene's germline CDR1 is SGHRS and CDR2 YFSETQ. The CDR3 contains 14 residues. CDR3 bases: TGCGCCAGCAGCTTGGGACAGAACACCGGGGAGCTGTTTTTT. Protein sequence: CASSLGQNTGELFF.

In this sample, this clonotype turned up many times. The chain recombines TRBV7-8 with TRBJ2-5; TRBD1 aligns across 7 bases. Germline values: CDR1 SGHVS, CDR2 FQNEAQ. CDR3 length: 13 amino acids. J was trimmed by 4 bases and V by 5 bases; bases with no gene match: 4. CDR3 protein: CASSQGVGETQYF. As DNA, the CDR3 is TGTGCCAGCAGCCAGGGGGTTGGAGAGACCCAGTACTTC.

This clonotype was counted at least ten times. CDR3 DNA sequence: TGCAGGGGAGGGGATGCTCTCAATGAGCAGTTCTTC. Translated: CRGGDALNEQFF. The gene calls are TRBV20-1 and TRBJ2-1, with 7 bases identical to TRBD2. The length of the CDR3 is 12 residues. From germline, CDR1 is DFQATT and CDR2 SNEGSKA (reference sequence).

This clonotype was detected many times. The CDR3 region is CSVGRAGGINNEQFF. The CDR3, as DNA: TGCAGCGTAGGGAGGGCAGGCGGGATTAACAATGAGCAGTTCTTC. The genes are TRBV29-1 and TRBJ2-1; 7 bases align to TRBD2. Germline V lookup: CDR1 SQVTM, CDR2 ANQGSEA. The CDR3 spans 15 residues. After removal of 6 bases from V and 5 bases from J, the junction contained 13 bases not matched to a gene.